The text below deals with one T cell receptor beta chain. Its recognized antigen is unknown. No base quality values were provided; no much bigger clone lies one nucleotide off. The data were taken from a study of blood T cell repertoires in COVID-19 (dated by TCRdb to 2018 to 2021). Describing the broader study: Collaborator samples came from the United States, Italy and Spain and covered acute and convalescent phases of COVID-19. The material from the prospective study consisted of cDNA or gDNA derived from T cells, B-cell-depleted T cells, or PBMCs. Sample metadata almost always included a de-identified subject ID, COVID-19 status, age in years and sex. Where HLA class I and class II types were available, the types were taken from metadata supplied by the sample provider, not from assay-based typing. The repertoires were released in a freely available public database intended as a resource for research on the immune response to SARS-CoV-2. Deeply sampled blood TCRbeta repertoires from subjects exposed to, actively infected with, or recovered from COVID-19 were included in the dataset. Samples were obtained from the ongoing ImmuneRACE study (first 160 participants) and from some 1,300 subjects provided by 6 global collaborators. The study at large found these results: The amount of clinical and demographic metadata varied by source and participant and was provided uncurated.

TCRbeta CDR3 regions were amplified from genomic DNA using the immunoSEQ Assay, a bias-controlled multiplex PCR. On the study's bioinformatics: The number of nucleated cells in each sample was estimated by amplification of reference gene primers within the assay. To quantify the absolute abundance of each unique TCRbeta CDR3 rearrangement, sequence reads were collapsed and filtered. For each sample, productive Simpson clonality was calculated by taking the square root of Simpson's diversity index across productive rearrangements. Sourced from immuneACCESS, this table was stored by TCRdb with only in-frame sequences that have V and J called. A share of the clones is absent; for the studies checked, an unresolved V gene accounts for under half, and the remainder has no known explanation. That table supplies the V and J calls and clone size; D and trimming were determined from the DNA. The sample table records around 68,000 clones; around 87% of these occur just once. The biggest ten clones account for approximately 2.9% of the sample.

Each collaborating institution followed its own protocols to collect whole blood in K2EDTA tubes. For TCRbeta analysis, collaborators shipped samples as frozen whole blood, isolated PBMCs, or DNA extracted from either of those sample types. In the germline V gene, CDR1 corresponds to KGHSH and CDR2 to LQKENI. Including the terminal cysteine and phenylalanine, the CDR3 comprises 17 residues. CDR3 DNA is the only sequence kept; it has 51 bases, read in frame from the first base. The germline ends are 19 bases apart after V is trimmed by 1 base and J by 7 bases. The TCR was taken from a man aged 50-60 years with acute or convalescent COVID-19. The material sequenced was peripheral blood. The chain couples TRBV18 to TRBJ1-4; the D segment cannot be called with confidence. The CDR3 protein is CASSPQHATNRGEKLFF. The DNA sequence is given as TGTGCCAGCTCACCACAGCACGCCACTAATCGGGGTGAAAAACTGTTTTTT.